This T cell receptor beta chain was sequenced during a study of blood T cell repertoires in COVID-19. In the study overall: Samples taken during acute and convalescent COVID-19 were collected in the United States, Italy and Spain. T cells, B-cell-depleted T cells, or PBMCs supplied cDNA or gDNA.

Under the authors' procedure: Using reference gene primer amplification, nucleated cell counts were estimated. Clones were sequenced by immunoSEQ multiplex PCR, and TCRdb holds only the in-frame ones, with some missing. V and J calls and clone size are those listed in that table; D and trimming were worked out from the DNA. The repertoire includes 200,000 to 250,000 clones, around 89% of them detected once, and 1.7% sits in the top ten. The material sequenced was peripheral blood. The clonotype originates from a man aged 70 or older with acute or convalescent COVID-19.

The DNA for the CDR3 is TGTGCCAGCAGTCCGGACACGAGCTCTGGAAACACCATATATTTT. Translation: CASSPDTSSGNTIYF. The genes are TRBV28 and TRBJ1-3, with D perhaps TRBD1 (5 bases). The CDR3 consists of 15 residues. With 5 bases removed from V and 0 bases from J, the gap between germline ends came to 11 bases. Per germline, CDR1 MDHEN and CDR2 SYDVKM.